The TCR beta chain described here comes from a study of T cell clonality in common variable immunodeficiency. This clone was detected ten times or more. The antigen remains unidentified. Data came from immunoSEQ multiplex PCR; TCRdb stores just in-frame clones and leaves some out. The repertoire has tens of thousands of clones, none seen only once; the ten largest take 3.5% to 4%. Study-level findings and limits: T cell subpopulation sequencing would be needed to explain CVID clonality. Fewer TCRbeta clones were shared among CVID subjects than controls. Repertoire-complication correlations in CVID were limited by patient heterogeneity. Common variable immunodeficiency TCR beta sequences reportedly had fewer deletions and N-nucleotide insertions.

The source of this sequence is a person aged 18-69 years in good health. The sample was peripheral blood mononuclear cells.

CDR3: CASSFGQPGELFF. Incomplete CDR3 DNA: TGTGCCAGCAGCTTCGGACAGCCCGGGGAG. This sequence joins TRBV5-6 and TRBJ2-2; perhaps TRBD1 as D (6 bases). Read data end 3 residues before the CDR3 end; the end is taken from the germline J gene. Trimming stripped 2 bases from V and 6 bases from J, with 8 bases between. The CDR3 runs to 13 residues. Looked up from germline, CDR1 is SGHDT and CDR2 is YYEEEE.